A selection of T cell receptor beta chains follows, all from one sample in a study of blood T cells in healthy people across ages. TCRdb independently ran MiXCR on the 5' RACE reads; one entry per CDR3 protein. In the table there are some 900,000 distinct CDR3 sequences, 25% to 35% of which are singletons. Sequenced: blood. These receptor sequences come from a woman of 80 years or more in good health. CDR3s include the opening cysteine and the closing phenylalanine or tryptophan. A D gene is named only where the DNA matches it firmly. Part of the rows lack a size; the others show once, few, many or a class for expanded clones.

V	size	J	D	CDR3	DNA
TRBV30	few	TRBJ1-5	NA	CAWSSTGLEQPQHF	TGTGCCTGGAGTTCTACAGGTCTTGAGCAGCCCCAGCATTTT
TRBV20-1	many	TRBJ2-7	NA	CSARTASYEQYF	TGCAGTGCTAGAACAGCTTCCTACGAGCAGTACTTC
TRBV28	few	TRBJ1-5	TRBD1	CASSLTPGTGRFSNQPQHF	TGTGCCAGCAGTTTGACCCCCGGGACAGGGAGGTTTAGCAATCAGCCCCAGCATTTT
TRBV28	NA	TRBJ2-7	TRBD1	CASSSPAPGTALNYEQYF	TGTGCCAGCAGTTCCCCCGCTCCAGGGACAGCACTGAACTACGAGCAGTACTTC
TRBV7-8	NA	TRBJ1-6	TRBD1	CASSSPGQGDPPLHF	TGTGCCAGCAGCTCACCGGGACAGGGCGATCCACCCCTCCACTTT
TRBV11-2	once	TRBJ2-1	NA	CASSLVLGARASYNEQFF	TGTGCCAGCAGCTTAGTCCTAGGAGCGAGGGCCTCCTACAATGAGCAGTTCTTC
TRBV4-1	NA	TRBJ2-7	TRBD2	CTSSQTSSGGHRSYEQYF	TGCACCAGCAGCCAAACATCTAGCGGGGGCCATCGGTCCTACGAGCAGTACTTC
TRBV6-2/TRBV6-3	NA	TRBJ2-7	TRBD1	CASSSNRGHSSYEQYF	TGTGCCAGCAGTTCTAACAGGGGACACAGCTCCTACGAGCAGTACTTC
TRBV14	NA	TRBJ1-2	NA	CASSQTLGDGYTF	TGTGCCAGCAGCCAGACGTTGGGGGATGGCTACACCTTC
TRBV28	NA	TRBJ1-6	TRBD1	CASSCGTGTRSPLHF	TGTGCCAGCAGTTGCGGGACAGGGACAAGGTCACCCCTCCACTTT
TRBV7-9	many	TRBJ1-2	TRBD1	CASSPGTGKFGGYTF	TGTGCCAGCAGCCCCGGGACAGGGAAGTTTGGTGGCTACACCTTC
TRBV7-2	many	TRBJ1-2	NA	CASSLSQGSYGYTF	TGTGCCAGCAGCTTAAGTCAGGGGTCCTATGGCTACACCTTC
TRBV20-1	NA	TRBJ1-6	NA	CSALGTGLGSLHF	TGCAGTGCTCTCGGGACGGGGCTGGGGTCCCTCCACTTT
TRBV20-1	NA	TRBJ1-2	NA	CSAILGRGDYGYTF	TGCAGTGCTATCCTTGGCAGGGGTGACTATGGCTACACCTTC
TRBV18	few	TRBJ2-1	NA	CASSERITLYNEQFF	TGTGCCAGCTCAGAGCGGATCACACTCTACAATGAGCAGTTCTTC
TRBV5-6	many	TRBJ2-1	NA	CASSLPSGGGANEQFF	TGTGCCAGCAGCTTGCCGAGTGGAGGGGGGGCCAATGAGCAGTTCTTC
TRBV3-1	NA	TRBJ1-3	TRBD1	CASSRTGGMNTIYF	TGTGCCAGCAGTCGGACAGGGGGAATGAACACCATATATTTT
TRBV12-3/TRBV12-4	few	TRBJ1-1	NA	CASTPGVMNTEAFF	TGTGCCAGCACGCCAGGGGTGATGAACACTGAAGCTTTCTTT
TRBV7-2	many	TRBJ2-1	TRBD1	CASSLETGVVYNEQFF	TGTGCCAGCAGCCTCGAAACAGGGGTGGTCTACAATGAGCAGTTCTTC
TRBV30	NA	TRBJ1-5	NA	CAWNRVGQPQHF	TGTGCCTGGAACAGGGTTGGTCAGCCCCAGCATTTT
TRBV5-1	NA	TRBJ2-4	TRBD1	CASSLEGTGVKNIQYF	TGCGCCAGCAGCTTGGAAGGGACAGGGGTCAAAAACATTCAGTACTTC
TRBV7-9	NA	TRBJ1-5	TRBD1	CASSSGRGDSNQPQHF	TGTGCCAGCAGCTCCGGCAGGGGGGACAGCAATCAGCCCCAGCATTTT
TRBV20-1	NA	TRBJ2-7	TRBD2	CSAPPSGGFYEQYF	TGCAGTGCTCCTCCTAGCGGGGGCTTCTACGAGCAGTACTTC
TRBV2	many	TRBJ2-5	TRBD2	CASNAGLAWETQYF	TGTGCCTCTAATGCGGGACTAGCGTGGGAGACCCAGTACTTC
TRBV7-9	NA	TRBJ2-6	TRBD1	CASSLVGQGARGANVLTF	TGTGCCAGCAGCTTAGTTGGACAGGGGGCGCGGGGGGCCAACGTCCTGACTTTC
TRBV2	NA	TRBJ1-5	NA	CASSGEIRQPQHF	TGTGCCAGCAGTGGGGAGATTAGACAGCCCCAGCATTTT
TRBV29-1	many	TRBJ2-7	NA	CSVERGNRAEQYF	TGCAGCGTTGAAAGGGGGAACAGGGCCGAGCAGTACTTC
TRBV7-2	many	TRBJ1-6	NA	CASSLVRNAMAPLHF	TGTGCCAGCAGCTTAGTAAGGAATGCCATGGCACCCCTCCACTTT
TRBV9	few	TRBJ2-3	TRBD2	CASSRTSGGVISTDTQYF	TGTGCCAGCAGCCGGACTAGCGGGGGGGTAATTAGCACAGATACGCAGTATTTT
TRBV6-2/TRBV6-3	NA	TRBJ2-1	NA	CASTPGTPRYEQFF	TGTGCCAGCACCCCCGGGACACCAAGGTATGAGCAGTTCTTC
TRBV6-2/TRBV6-3	NA	TRBJ1-1	NA	CASHGLNTEAFF	TGTGCCTCCCACGGATTGAACACTGAAGCTTTCTTT
TRBV12-3/TRBV12-4	NA	TRBJ2-3	TRBD1	CASSPTGASTDAEYF	TGTGCCAGCAGCCCGACAGGGGCCAGCACAGATGCGGAATATTTT
TRBV29-1	many	TRBJ2-3	TRBD1	CSVEKGATSTDTQYF	TGCAGCGTTGAGAAGGGGGCAACTAGCACAGATACGCAGTATTTT
TRBV7-2	many	TRBJ1-5	NA	CASSLVTGQRQPQHF	TGTGCCAGCAGCTTAGTTACAGGGCAGCGGCAGCCCCAGCATTTT
TRBV6-6	many	TRBJ2-3	NA	CASSPGRSTQYF	TGTGCCAGCAGCCCCGGAAGATCTACGCAGTATTTT
TRBV6-5	NA	TRBJ2-7	NA	CAGSHGQGTYEQYF	TGTGCCGGCAGTCACGGGCAGGGAACCTACGAGCAGTACTTC
TRBV6-5	NA	TRBJ1-5	NA	CASSYLKGGGPQHF	TGTGCCAGCAGTTACCTCAAAGGGGGAGGGCCCCAGCATTTT
TRBV4-3	many	TRBJ2-1	TRBD2	CASSQELGTRAYNEQFF	TGCGCCAGCAGCCAAGAGTTGGGGACTAGGGCCTACAATGAGCAGTTCTTC
TRBV7-2	many	TRBJ2-7	TRBD2	CASSLDSGDDYEQYF	TGTGCCAGCAGCTTAGATAGCGGGGATGACTACGAGCAGTACTTC
TRBV9	many	TRBJ2-7	NA	CASSPGAGGDEQYF	TGTGCCAGCAGCCCAGGGGCTGGGGGGGACGAGCAGTACTTC
TRBV25-1	many	TRBJ1-2	TRBD1	CASSPTGTYYGYTF	TGTGCCAGCAGCCCGACAGGGACTTACTATGGCTACACCTTC
TRBV20-1	many	TRBJ2-1	TRBD2	CSAPQWAGGGPGEQFF	TGCAGTGCTCCCCAATGGGCGGGGGGCGGTCCGGGTGAGCAGTTCTTC
TRBV7-9	NA	TRBJ2-4	TRBD2	CASSRTSGGPGVAKNIQYF	TGTGCCAGCAGCAGGACTAGCGGGGGGCCGGGGGTGGCCAAAAACATTCAGTACTTC
TRBV27	NA	TRBJ2-3	TRBD2	CASSLELAGDTQYF	TGTGCCAGCAGTTTAGAACTAGCGGGCGATACGCAGTATTTT
TRBV18	few	TRBJ2-5	NA	CASSPPRGHQETQYF	TGTGCCAGCTCACCACCGAGGGGCCACCAAGAGACCCAGTACTTC
TRBV7-2	NA	TRBJ2-1	NA	CAGRPGGRYNEQFF	TGTGCCGGGCGCCCAGGGGGGCGGTACAATGAGCAGTTCTTC
TRBV7-2	NA	TRBJ2-1	NA	CASSTAYISKSSYNEQFF	TGTGCCAGCAGCACCGCCTACATCTCCAAGAGCTCCTACAATGAGCAGTTCTTC
TRBV9	few	TRBJ1-5	NA	CASSVGNNQPQHF	TGTGCCAGCAGCGTGGGCAATAATCAGCCCCAGCATTTT